The 3 T cell receptor beta chains below were found in one sample sequenced in a study of blood T cell repertoires in COVID-19. Libraries were prepared by immunoSEQ multiplex PCR; TCRdb keeps only in-frame clonotypes and omits some of them. The data hold just under 350,000 clones, with roughly 89% observed a single time. Sequenced input: peripheral blood. Receptor source: a woman aged 18-30 years who had recovered from COVID-19.

The chain joins TRBV11-2 to TRBJ2-7; D remains ambiguous. This CDR3 is 14 amino acids long. V lost 1 base and J 0 bases, leaving 7 bases between the germline ends. Germline assignment: CDR1 SGHAT and CDR2 FQNNGV. In DNA, the CDR3 is TGTGCCAGCAGCTTAGGGTCTAGCTCCTACGAGCAGTACGTC. This encodes CASSLGSSSYEQYV.

The J gene is TRBJ2-1, the V gene TRBV6-1; D may be TRBD2 (6 bases). The germline V and J ends were trimmed by 1 base and 12 bases, with 10 bases remaining between them. The CDR3 totals 12 residues. Germline-derived CDR1 and CDR2 are MNHNS and SASEGT. In nucleotides, the CDR3 is TGTGCCAGCAGTGAAGGTTGGGGGGTGCAGTTCTTC. This codes for CASSEGWGVQFF.

This CDR3 is CASSQHRLGRVRETQYF. CDR3 sequence (DNA): TGTGCCAGCAGCCAGCATCGTTTAGGGAGGGTGCGAGAGACCCAGTACTTC. The chain combines TRBV14 with TRBJ2-5; TRBD2 matches at 7 bases. J gave up 4 bases and V 3 bases, and 14 bases lay outside the gene matches. CDR1 SGHDN and CDR2 FVKESK come from the germline V gene. The CDR3 spans 17 residues. The full variable domain, with the rest looked up from reference TRBV14 and TRBJ2-5, is EAGVTQFPSHSVIEKGQTVTLRCDPISGHDNLYWYRRVMGKEIKFLLHFVKESKQDESGMPNNRFLAERTGGTYSTLKVQPAELEDSGVYFCASSQHRLGRVRETQYFGPGTRLLVL.